A selection of T cell receptor beta chains follows, all from one sample in a study of glioma-infiltrating T cells after dendritic cell vaccination. TCRdb's copy holds only in-frame clones and misses some; the assay was immunoSEQ multiplex PCR. The sample shows more than 70,000 clones, around 86% of them seen only once. The sequencing here drew on blood, taken after dendritic cell vaccination. Every receptor here comes from a human donor with glioblastoma. Both conserved end residues are part of each CDR3. D genes are given only for firm matches. Clone size is given for some rows only: seen once, a few or many times, or a class if the clone is expanded.

TRBV7-2	once	TRBJ2-1	NA	CASSSNQGREQFF	TGTGCCAGCAGCTCGAATCAGGGGCGCGAGCAGTTCTTC
TRBV11-3	NA	TRBJ2-7	TRBD1	CASRAGGEGNEQYF	TGTGCCAGCAGGGCAGGGGGCGAAGGCAACGAGCAGTACTTC
TRBV2	NA	TRBJ1-2	TRBD1	CASRMTGVYGYTF	TGTGCCAGCAGGATGACAGGGGTTTACGGCTACACCTTC
TRBV7-9	NA	TRBJ1-1	TRBD1	CASSPTGTGNTEAFF	TGTGCCAGCAGCCCCACCGGGACAGGGAACACTGAAGCTTTCTTT
TRBV5-4	NA	TRBJ2-3	TRBD2	CASSWLGGTDTQYF	TGTGCCAGCAGCTGGCTGGGGGGGACAGATACGCAGTATTTT
TRBV5-1	NA	TRBJ2-3	TRBD2	CASSSNSGRGSDTQYF	TGCGCCAGCAGCTCGAATAGCGGGAGGGGCTCAGATACGCAGTATTTT
TRBV12-2	NA	TRBJ2-4	NA	CASRLVGLAVNIQYF	TGTGCAAGTCGCTTAGTGGGACTAGCGGTTAACATTCAGTACTTC
TRBV18	NA	TRBJ1-2	NA	CASSPGQGAYGYTF	TGTGCCAGCTCACCGGGGCAGGGCGCTTATGGCTACACCTTC
TRBV19	NA	TRBJ1-5	TRBD1	CASSTRPGQGVWGNQPQHF	TGTGCCAGTAGTACCCGCCCGGGACAGGGGGTTTGGGGCAATCAGCCCCAGCATTTT
TRBV5-1	NA	TRBJ1-1	TRBD1	CASSLTGGNTEAFF	TGCGCCAGCAGCTTAACAGGGGGGAACACTGAAGCTTTCTTT
TRBV9	few	TRBJ2-7	TRBD2	CASSVTSATGEQYF	TGTGCCAGCAGCGTGACTAGCGCCACGGGCGAGCAGTACTTC
TRBV6-5	NA	TRBJ2-2	TRBD2	CASSTLAAYTGELFF	TGTGCCAGCAGTACCCTAGCGGCCTACACCGGGGAGCTGTTTTTT
TRBV6-5	NA	TRBJ2-7	NA	CASSYGRPSVYEQYF	TGTGCCAGCAGTTACGGGAGACCAAGCGTCTACGAGCAGTACTTC
TRBV5-1	NA	TRBJ1-5	NA	CASSVDSGNQPQHF	TGCGCCAGCAGCGTGGACAGTGGCAATCAGCCCCAGCATTTT
TRBV7-2	once	TRBJ2-6	NA	CASSYYSTATGANVLTF	TGTGCCAGCAGCTACTATTCGACGGCGACTGGGGCCAACGTCCTGACTTTC
TRBV19	NA	TRBJ1-1	TRBD1	CASSITGGDAEAFF	TGTGCCAGTAGTATCACAGGGGGTGATGCTGAAGCTTTCTTT
TRBV5-4	once	TRBJ1-4	NA	CASKRGGSANEKLFF	TGTGCCAGCAAAAGGGGGGGCTCAGCTAATGAAAAACTGTTTTTT
TRBV5-1	NA	TRBJ2-1	TRBD2	CASSLVGLAGGREQFF	TGCGCCAGCAGCTTGGTGGGACTAGCGGGAGGTCGTGAGCAGTTCTTC
TRBV10-3	NA	TRBJ2-7	TRBD1	CGSGTAYEQYF	TGTGGCTCGGGGACAGCCTACGAGCAGTACTTC
TRBV29-1	NA	TRBJ2-5	TRBD2	CSVEWWEGSQETQYF	TGCAGCGTTGAATGGTGGGAGGGATCACAAGAGACCCAGTACTTC
TRBV19	NA	TRBJ2-3	NA	CASNLGGLTDTQYF	TGTGCCAGTAATTTGGGGGGGCTCACAGATACGCAGTATTTT
TRBV10-3	few	TRBJ2-7	NA	CAIGLLSYEQYF	TGTGCCATCGGACTCTTATCCTACGAGCAGTACTTC
TRBV29-1	NA	TRBJ2-1	NA	CSVERSGSSYNEQFF	TGCAGCGTTGAACGTAGCGGCAGCTCCTACAATGAGCAGTTCTTC
TRBV7-9	NA	TRBJ1-1	NA	CASSLQTEAFF	TGTGCCAGCAGCCTCCAGACTGAAGCTTTCTTT
TRBV4-3	NA	TRBJ2-3	NA	CASSHFRGTTDTQYF	TGCGCCAGCAGCCATTTTCGGGGGACCACAGATACGCAGTATTTT
TRBV5-4	NA	TRBJ2-5	TRBD2	CASSSGTSGQETQYF	TGTGCCAGCAGCTCCGGGACTAGCGGGCAAGAGACCCAGTACTTC
TRBV5-1	NA	TRBJ1-2	TRBD1	CASRSSGGYYGYTF	TGCGCCAGCAGATCCTCAGGGGGCTACTATGGCTACACCTTC
TRBV7-9	NA	TRBJ1-4	NA	CASSQGRTEGLFF	TGTGCCAGCAGCCAAGGACGCACTGAGGGACTGTTTTTT
TRBV7-2	NA	TRBJ1-1	TRBD1	CASSIRTGRNTEAFF	TGTGCCAGCAGCATTCGGACAGGGCGGAATACTGAAGCTTTCTTT
TRBV7-3	few	TRBJ2-7	TRBD1	CASSSDRVGEQYF	TGTGCCAGCAGCTCCGACAGGGTCGGCGAGCAGTACTTC
TRBV5-6	NA	TRBJ2-7	NA	CASSWAEDEQYF	TGTGCCAGCAGCTGGGCGGAGGACGAGCAGTACTTC
TRBV7-9	NA	TRBJ1-2	NA	CASSPGQNYGYTF	TGTGCCAGCAGCCCAGGACAGAACTATGGCTACACCTTC
TRBV18	NA	TRBJ2-1	TRBD2	CASSPSGLAGGQNEQFF	TGTGCCAGCTCACCATCGGGACTAGCGGGGGGGCAAAATGAGCAGTTCTTC
TRBV4-2	NA	TRBJ2-5	TRBD2	CASSQVTSGGWETQYF	TGTGCCAGCAGCCAAGTAACTAGCGGGGGGTGGGAGACCCAGTACTTC
TRBV7-2	NA	TRBJ2-7	NA	CASSLTGNYEQYF	TGTGCCAGCAGCTTGACAGGAAACTACGAGCAGTACTTC
TRBV4-2	NA	TRBJ2-1	TRBD2	CASSQELGGAYNEQFF	TGTGCCAGCAGCCAAGAGCTCGGGGGGGCCTACAATGAGCAGTTCTTC
TRBV15	NA	TRBJ1-2	NA	CATSRDLGPGDYGYTF	TGTGCCACCAGCAGAGATCTCGGGCCCGGGGACTATGGCTACACCTTC
TRBV20-1	NA	TRBJ2-1	NA	CSASFGLVWFF	TGCAGTGCTAGTTTCGGGTTGGTGTGGTTCTTC
TRBV7-9	NA	TRBJ1-4	NA	CASSQDATNEKLFF	TGTGCCAGCAGCCAGGATGCAACTAATGAAAAACTGTTTTTT
TRBV7-2	NA	TRBJ2-4	TRBD2	CASSTKGGAGAVPHIQYF	TGTGCCAGCAGCACCAAAGGCGGGGCGGGAGCGGTCCCACACATTCAGTACTTC
TRBV19	NA	TRBJ1-2	NA	CASSKNRGDGYTF	TGTGCCAGTAGTAAGAATCGGGGGGACGGCTACACCTTC
TRBV7-2	NA	TRBJ2-7	TRBD1	CASSPWTGVGNEQYF	TGTGCCAGCAGCCCCTGGACAGGGGTTGGGAACGAGCAGTACTTC
TRBV6-5	NA	TRBJ1-1	NA	CASSYSRVPSTEAFF	TGTGCCAGCAGTTACTCGAGGGTCCCATCCACTGAAGCTTTCTTT
TRBV5-6	NA	TRBJ2-3	TRBD1	CATSTGIRTDTQYF	TGTGCCACCTCGACAGGGATACGCACAGATACGCAGTATTTT
TRBV5-1	NA	TRBJ2-3	TRBD1	CASSLQGTGDTDTQYF	TGCGCCAGCAGCTTGCAAGGGACAGGGGACACAGATACGCAGTATTTT
TRBV28	NA	TRBJ2-7	NA	CASAGAFPYEQYF	TGTGCCAGCGCCGGAGCGTTTCCCTACGAGCAGTACTTC
TRBV19	NA	TRBJ1-4	NA	CASSAHLRGSNEKLFF	TGTGCCAGTAGTGCCCACCTCAGGGGATCTAATGAAAAACTGTTTTTT
TRBV6-5	NA	TRBJ1-6	TRBD1	CASTVGTDNSPLHF	TGTGCCAGCACCGTGGGGACAGATAATTCCCCCCTCCACTTT
TRBV5-1	NA	TRBJ2-7	TRBD2	CASSPGGTGGWHEQYF	TGCGCCAGCAGCCCCGGGGGTACGGGAGGGTGGCACGAGCAGTACTTC
TRBV7-2	NA	TRBJ1-2	TRBD1	CASSLVAQGARNGYTF	TGTGCCAGCAGCTTAGTTGCACAGGGGGCACGGAATGGCTACACCTTC
TRBV7-2	NA	TRBJ2-1	NA	CASSWPNRYNEQFF	TGTGCCAGCAGCTGGCCGAACAGGTACAATGAGCAGTTCTTC
TRBV6-1	NA	TRBJ2-2	NA	CASSEGSWTGELFF	TGTGCCAGCTCAGAGGGATCCTGGACCGGGGAGCTGTTTTTT
TRBV5-1	NA	TRBJ1-1	TRBD1	CASSFTGEGGAFF	TGCGCCAGCAGCTTTACAGGGGAAGGGGGAGCTTTCTTT
TRBV25-1	NA	TRBJ1-2	NA	CASSEVTGRGGYTF	TGTGCCAGCAGTGAAGTTACAGGGAGGGGCGGCTACACCTTC
TRBV7-2	few	TRBJ2-5	NA	CASSVPRDQETQYF	TGTGCCAGCAGCGTCCCCAGGGACCAAGAGACCCAGTACTTC
TRBV7-9	NA	TRBJ2-7	TRBD1	CASNPGQGFSEQYF	TGTGCCAGCAATCCGGGACAGGGGTTCTCCGAGCAGTACTTC
TRBV5-6	NA	TRBJ2-1	NA	CASSKKVKGSYNEQFF	TGTGCCAGCAGCAAGAAGGTAAAGGGGTCTTACAATGAGCAGTTCTTC
TRBV7-6	NA	TRBJ1-3	NA	CASSLVPPGPGNTIYF	TGTGCCAGCAGCTTAGTTCCCCCAGGGCCTGGAAACACCATATATTTT
TRBV18	NA	TRBJ2-3	NA	CASSLTGKTDTQYF	TGTGCCAGCTCACTCACCGGGAAGACAGATACGCAGTATTTT
TRBV4-1	NA	TRBJ2-5	NA	CASSHPGEGVSARETQYF	TGCGCCAGCAGCCACCCTGGGGAAGGGGTCAGCGCGAGAGAGACCCAGTACTTC